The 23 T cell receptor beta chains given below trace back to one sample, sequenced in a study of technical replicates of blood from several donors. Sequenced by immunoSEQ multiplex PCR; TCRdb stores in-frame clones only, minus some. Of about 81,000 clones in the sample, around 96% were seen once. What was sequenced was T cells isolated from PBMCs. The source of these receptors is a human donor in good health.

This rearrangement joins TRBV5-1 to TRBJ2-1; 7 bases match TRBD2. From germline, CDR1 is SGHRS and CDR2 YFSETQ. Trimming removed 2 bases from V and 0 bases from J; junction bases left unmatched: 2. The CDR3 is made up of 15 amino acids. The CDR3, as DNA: TGCGCCAGCAGCTTTACTAGCGCCTCCTACAATGAGCAGTTCTTC. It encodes CASSFTSASYNEQFF.

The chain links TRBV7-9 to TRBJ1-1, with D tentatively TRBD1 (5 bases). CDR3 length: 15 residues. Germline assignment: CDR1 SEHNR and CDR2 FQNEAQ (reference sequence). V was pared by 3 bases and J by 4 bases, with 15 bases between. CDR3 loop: CASSFAGKVGTEAFF. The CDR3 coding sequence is TGTGCCAGCAGCTTCGCAGGGAAGGTTGGCACTGAAGCTTTCTTT.

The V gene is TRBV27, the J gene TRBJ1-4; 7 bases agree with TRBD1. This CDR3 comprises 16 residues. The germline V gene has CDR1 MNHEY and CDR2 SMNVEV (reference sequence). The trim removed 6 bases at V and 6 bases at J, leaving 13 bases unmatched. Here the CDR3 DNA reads TGTGCCAGCAGGGACCCATCACAGGGGAGGCATGAAAAACTGTTTTTT. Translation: CASRDPSQGRHEKLFF. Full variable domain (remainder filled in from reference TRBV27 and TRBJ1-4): EAQVTQNPRYLITVTGKKLTVTCSQNMNHEYMSWYRQDPGLGLRQIYYSMNVEVTDKGDVPEGYKVSRKEKRNFPLILESPSPNQTSLYFCASRDPSQGRHEKLFFGSGTQLSVL.

CDR3 in amino acids: CASGRGLNQPQHF. DNA for the CDR3: TGTGCCAGCGGAAGGGGCCTCAATCAGCCCCAGCATTTT. This chain connects TRBV2 to TRBJ1-5; D perhaps matches TRBD1 (5 bases). The germline CDR1 and CDR2 sequences are SNHLY and FYNNEI. The CDR3 loop spans 13 amino acids. Deletions cut 8 bases from V and 3 bases from J, with 11 bases between.

In DNA, the CDR3 is TGTGCCAGCAGTCCCGGACAGGGCTTCGGGGTCGAAGGCGGGGTCCTATACTTC. Its translation is CASSPGQGFGVEGGVLYF. This sequence joins TRBV27 and TRBJ2-5; 8 bases match TRBD1. Germline V gene lookup returns CDR1 MNHEY and CDR2 SMNVEV (reference sequence). The CDR3 length is 18 residues. V shed 5 bases and J 14 bases; nucleotides not matched to a gene: 28.

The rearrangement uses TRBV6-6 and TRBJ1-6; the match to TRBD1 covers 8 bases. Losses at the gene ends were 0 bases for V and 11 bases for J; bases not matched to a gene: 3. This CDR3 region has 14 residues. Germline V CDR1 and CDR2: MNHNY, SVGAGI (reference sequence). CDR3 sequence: CASSYSGTGTPLHF. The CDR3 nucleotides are TGTGCCAGCAGTTACTCCGGGACAGGAACACCCCTCCACTTT.

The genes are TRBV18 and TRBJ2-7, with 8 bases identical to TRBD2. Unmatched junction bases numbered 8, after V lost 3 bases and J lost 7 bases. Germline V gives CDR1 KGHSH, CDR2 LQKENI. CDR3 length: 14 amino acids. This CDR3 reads CASSPASGGEEQYF. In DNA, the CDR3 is TGTGCCAGCTCACCTGCTTCGGGGGGGGAGGAGCAGTACTTC. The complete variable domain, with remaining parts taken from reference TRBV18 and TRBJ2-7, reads NAGVMQNPRHLVRRRGQEARLRCSPMKGHSHVYWYRQLPEEGLKFMVYLQKENIIDESGMPKERFSAEFPKEGPSILRIQQVVRGDSAAYFCASSPASGGEEQYFGPGTRLTVT.

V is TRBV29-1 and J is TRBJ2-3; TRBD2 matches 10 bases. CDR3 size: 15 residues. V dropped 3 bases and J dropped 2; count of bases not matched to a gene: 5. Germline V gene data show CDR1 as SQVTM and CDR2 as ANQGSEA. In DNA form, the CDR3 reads TGCAGCGTTGATCGGCTAGCGGGAGCCACAGATACGCAGTATTTT. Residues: CSVDRLAGATDTQYF.

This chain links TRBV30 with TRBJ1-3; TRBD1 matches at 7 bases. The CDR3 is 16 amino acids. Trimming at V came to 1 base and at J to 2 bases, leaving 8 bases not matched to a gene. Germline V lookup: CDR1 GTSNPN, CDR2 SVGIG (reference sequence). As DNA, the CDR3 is TGTGCCTGGAGTGACAGGGGCAGGCGAGCTGGAAACACCATATATTTT. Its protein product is CAWSDRGRRAGNTIYF.

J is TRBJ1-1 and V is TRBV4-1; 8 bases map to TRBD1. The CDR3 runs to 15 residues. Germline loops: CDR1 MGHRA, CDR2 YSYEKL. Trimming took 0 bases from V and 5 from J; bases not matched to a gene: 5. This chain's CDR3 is CASSQDSRGRTEAFF. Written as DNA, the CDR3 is TGCGCCAGCAGCCAAGATTCCAGGGGGCGTACTGAAGCTTTCTTT.

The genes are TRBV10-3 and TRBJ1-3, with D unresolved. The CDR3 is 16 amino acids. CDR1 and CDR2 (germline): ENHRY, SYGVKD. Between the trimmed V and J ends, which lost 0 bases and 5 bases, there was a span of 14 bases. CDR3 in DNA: TGTGCCATCAGTGAGTCGGGAGGACTGGGTAGAAACACCATATATTTT. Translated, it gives CAISESGGLGRNTIYF.

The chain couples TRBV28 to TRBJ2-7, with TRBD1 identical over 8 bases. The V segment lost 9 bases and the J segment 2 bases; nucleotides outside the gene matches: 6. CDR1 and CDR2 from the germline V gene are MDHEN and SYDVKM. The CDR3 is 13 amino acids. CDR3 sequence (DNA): TGTGCCAGTGAGTCGGGACAGGCCTACGAGCAGTACTTC. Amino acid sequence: CASESGQAYEQYF.

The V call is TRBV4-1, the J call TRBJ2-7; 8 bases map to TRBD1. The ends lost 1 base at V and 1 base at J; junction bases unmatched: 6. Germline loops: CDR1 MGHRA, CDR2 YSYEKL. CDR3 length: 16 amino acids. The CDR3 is CASSQAQGAVSYEQYF. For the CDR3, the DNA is TGCGCCAGCAGCCAAGCCCAGGGGGCCGTTTCCTACGAGCAGTACTTC.

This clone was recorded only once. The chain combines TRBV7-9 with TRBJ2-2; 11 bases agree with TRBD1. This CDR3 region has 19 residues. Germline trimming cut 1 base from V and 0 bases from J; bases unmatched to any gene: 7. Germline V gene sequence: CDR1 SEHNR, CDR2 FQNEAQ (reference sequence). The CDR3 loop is CASSLGWTGGASNTGELFF. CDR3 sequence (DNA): TGTGCCAGCAGCTTAGGTTGGACAGGGGGCGCATCGAACACCGGGGAGCTGTTTTTT.

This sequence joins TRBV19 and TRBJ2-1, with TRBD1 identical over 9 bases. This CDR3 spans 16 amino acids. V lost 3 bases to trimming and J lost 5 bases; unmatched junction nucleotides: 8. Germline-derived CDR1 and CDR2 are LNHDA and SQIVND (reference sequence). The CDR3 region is CASSIFGTGRNNEQFF. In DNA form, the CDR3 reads TGTGCCAGTAGTATTTTTGGGACAGGGAGGAACAATGAGCAGTTCTTC.

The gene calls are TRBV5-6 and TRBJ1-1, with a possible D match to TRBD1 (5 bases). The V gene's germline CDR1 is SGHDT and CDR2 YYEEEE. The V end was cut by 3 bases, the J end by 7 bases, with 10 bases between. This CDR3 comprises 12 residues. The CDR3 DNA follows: TGTGCCAGCAGCTCAGACAGATTTGAAGCTTTCTTT. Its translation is CASSSDRFEAFF.

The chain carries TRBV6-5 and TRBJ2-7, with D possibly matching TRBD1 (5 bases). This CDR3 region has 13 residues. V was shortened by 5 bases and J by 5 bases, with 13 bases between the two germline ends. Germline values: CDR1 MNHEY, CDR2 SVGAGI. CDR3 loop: CASSPLGHDEQYF. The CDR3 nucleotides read TGTGCCAGCAGTCCACTCGGACATGACGAGCAGTACTTC.

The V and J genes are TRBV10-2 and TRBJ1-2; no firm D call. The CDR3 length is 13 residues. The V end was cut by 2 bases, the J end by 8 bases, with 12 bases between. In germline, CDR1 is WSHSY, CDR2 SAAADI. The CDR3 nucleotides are TGCGCCAGCAGTGAGAACTTCTGGGAGGGCTACACCTTC. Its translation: CASSENFWEGYTF.

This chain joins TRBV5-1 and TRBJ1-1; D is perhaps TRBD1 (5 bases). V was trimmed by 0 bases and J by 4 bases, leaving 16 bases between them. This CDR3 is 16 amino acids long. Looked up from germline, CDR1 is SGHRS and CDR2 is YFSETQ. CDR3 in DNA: TGCGCCAGCAGCTTGGACACGAGCTCGGGGGGCACTGAAGCTTTCTTT. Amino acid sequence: CASSLDTSSGGTEAFF.

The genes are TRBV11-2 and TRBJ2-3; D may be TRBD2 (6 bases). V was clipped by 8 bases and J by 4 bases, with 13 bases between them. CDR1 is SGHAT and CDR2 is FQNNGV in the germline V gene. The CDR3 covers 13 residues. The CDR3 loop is CASGGSPADTQYF. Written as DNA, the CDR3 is TGTGCCAGCGGGGGGTCCCCCGCAGATACGCAGTATTTT.

This CDR3 reads CASSSTGETQYF. DNA for the CDR3: TGTGCCAGCAGTTCAACAGGGGAGACCCAGTACTTC. The genes are TRBV27 and TRBJ2-5; D perhaps matches TRBD1 (6 bases). Germline lookup yields CDR1 MNHEY and CDR2 SMNVEV (reference sequence). The CDR3 extends over 12 amino acids. The V end lost 4 bases, the J end lost 5 bases, and 8 bases lay between the germline ends.

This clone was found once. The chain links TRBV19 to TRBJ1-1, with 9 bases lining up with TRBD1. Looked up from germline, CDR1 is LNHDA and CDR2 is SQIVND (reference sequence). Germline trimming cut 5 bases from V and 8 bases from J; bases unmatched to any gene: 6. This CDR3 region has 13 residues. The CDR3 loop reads CASSGTGPLEAFF. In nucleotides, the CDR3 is TGTGCCAGTAGTGGGACAGGGCCTCTGGAAGCTTTCTTT.

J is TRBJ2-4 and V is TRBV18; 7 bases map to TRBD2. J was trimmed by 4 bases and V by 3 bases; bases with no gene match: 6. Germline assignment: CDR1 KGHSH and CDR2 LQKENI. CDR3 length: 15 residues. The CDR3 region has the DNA TGTGCCAGCTCACCCGCTAGCGGTCCGAAAAACATTCAGTACTTC. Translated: CASSPASGPKNIQYF.